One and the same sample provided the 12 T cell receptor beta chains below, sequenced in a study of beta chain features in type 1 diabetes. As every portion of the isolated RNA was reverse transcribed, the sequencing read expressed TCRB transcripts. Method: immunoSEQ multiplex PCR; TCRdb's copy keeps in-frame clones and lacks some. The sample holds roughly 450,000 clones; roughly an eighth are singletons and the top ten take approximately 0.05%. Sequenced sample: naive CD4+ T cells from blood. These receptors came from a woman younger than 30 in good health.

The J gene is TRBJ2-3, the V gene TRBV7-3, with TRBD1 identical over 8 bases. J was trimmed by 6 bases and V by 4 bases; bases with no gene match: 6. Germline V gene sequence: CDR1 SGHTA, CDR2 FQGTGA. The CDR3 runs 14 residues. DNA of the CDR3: TGTGCCAGCAGCTCCCAGGGGGCGTGGGATACGCAGTATTTT. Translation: CASSSQGAWDTQYF.

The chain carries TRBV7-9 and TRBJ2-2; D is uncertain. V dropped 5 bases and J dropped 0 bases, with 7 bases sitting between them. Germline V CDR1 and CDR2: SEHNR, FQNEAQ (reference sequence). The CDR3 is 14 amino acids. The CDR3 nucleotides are TGTGCCAGCAGCCTCACAGCGAACACCGGGGAGCTGTTTTTT. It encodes CASSLTANTGELFF.

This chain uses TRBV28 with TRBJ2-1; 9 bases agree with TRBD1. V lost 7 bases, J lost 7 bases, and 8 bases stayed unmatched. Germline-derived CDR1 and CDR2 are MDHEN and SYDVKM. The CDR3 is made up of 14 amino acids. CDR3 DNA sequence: TGTGCCAGCACCCGGGACAGGGAATGGAATGAGCAGTTCTTC. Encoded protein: CASTRDREWNEQFF.

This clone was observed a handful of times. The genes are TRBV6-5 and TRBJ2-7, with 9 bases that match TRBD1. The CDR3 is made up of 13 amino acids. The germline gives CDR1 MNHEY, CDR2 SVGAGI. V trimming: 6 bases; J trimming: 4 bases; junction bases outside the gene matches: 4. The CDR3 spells CASRRTGAYEQYV. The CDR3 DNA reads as TGTGCCAGCAGGAGGACAGGGGCGTACGAGCAGTACGTC.

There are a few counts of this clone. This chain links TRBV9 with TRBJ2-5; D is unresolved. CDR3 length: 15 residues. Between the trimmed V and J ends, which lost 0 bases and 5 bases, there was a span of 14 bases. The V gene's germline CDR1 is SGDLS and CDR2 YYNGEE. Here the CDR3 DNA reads TGTGCCAGCAGCGTAGGTCCCACCGCGGCGGAGACCCAGTACTTC. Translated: CASSVGPTAAETQYF.

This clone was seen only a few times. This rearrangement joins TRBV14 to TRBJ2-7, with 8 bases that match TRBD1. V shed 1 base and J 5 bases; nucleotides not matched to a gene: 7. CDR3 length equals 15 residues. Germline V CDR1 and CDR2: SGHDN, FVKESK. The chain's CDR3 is CASSQGSGGRHEQYF. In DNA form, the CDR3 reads TGTGCCAGCAGCCAAGGTTCAGGGGGCAGGCACGAGCAGTACTTC.

The CDR3, as DNA: TGCGCCAGCAGCCCGTTACAGGGAGAGGGCTCTGGGGCCAACGTCCTGACTTTC. Protein sequence: CASSPLQGEGSGANVLTF. The V call is TRBV5-1, the J call TRBJ2-6; D might be TRBD1 (6 bases). This CDR3 comprises 18 residues. The ends were cut back, 4 bases at V and 0 bases at J, with 17 bases in the middle. The germline V gene has CDR1 SGHRS and CDR2 YFSETQ.

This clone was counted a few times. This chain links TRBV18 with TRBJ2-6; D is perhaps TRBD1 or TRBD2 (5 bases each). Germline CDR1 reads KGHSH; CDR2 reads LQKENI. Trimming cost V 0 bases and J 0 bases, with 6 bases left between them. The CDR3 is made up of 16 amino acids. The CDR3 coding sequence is TGTGCCAGCTCACCACCGGGGGTCTCTGGGGCCAACGTCCTGACTTTC. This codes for CASSPPGVSGANVLTF.

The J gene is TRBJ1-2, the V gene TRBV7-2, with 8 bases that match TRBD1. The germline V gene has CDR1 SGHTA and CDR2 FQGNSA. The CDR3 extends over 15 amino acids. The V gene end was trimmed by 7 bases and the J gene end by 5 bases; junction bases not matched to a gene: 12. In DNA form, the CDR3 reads TGTGCCAGCACTTCGGTCGACAGGGGAAAGTATGGCTACACCTTC. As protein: CASTSVDRGKYGYTF.

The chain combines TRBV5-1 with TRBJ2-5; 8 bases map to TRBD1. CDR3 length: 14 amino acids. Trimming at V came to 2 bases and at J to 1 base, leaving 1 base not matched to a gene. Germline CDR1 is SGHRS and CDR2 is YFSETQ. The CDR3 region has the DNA TGCGCCAGCAGCTTCGGACAGGGCCAAGAGACCCAGTACTTC. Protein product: CASSFGQGQETQYF.

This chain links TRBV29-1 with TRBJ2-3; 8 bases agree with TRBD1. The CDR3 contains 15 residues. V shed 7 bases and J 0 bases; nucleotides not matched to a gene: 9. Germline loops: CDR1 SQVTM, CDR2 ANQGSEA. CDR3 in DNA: TGCAGCGCGGCGGGGCGACAGGGGAGCACAGATACGCAGTATTTT. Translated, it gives CSAAGRQGSTDTQYF.

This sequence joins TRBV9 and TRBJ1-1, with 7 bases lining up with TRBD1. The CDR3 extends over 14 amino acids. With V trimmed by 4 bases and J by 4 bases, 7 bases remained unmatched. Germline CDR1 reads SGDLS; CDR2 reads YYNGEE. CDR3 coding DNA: TGTGCCAGCAGCCCTACAGGGGAAACCACTGAAGCTTTCTTT. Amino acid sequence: CASSPTGETTEAFF. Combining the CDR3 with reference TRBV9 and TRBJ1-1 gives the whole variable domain DSGVTQTPKHLITATGQRVTLRCSPRSGDLSVYWYQQSLDQGLQFLIQYYNGEERAKGNILERFSAQQFPDLHSELNLSSLELGDSALYFCASSPTGETTEAFFGQGTRLTVV.